What follows is one T cell receptor beta chain and its context. Intraepithelial lymphocytes and lamina propria lymphocytes were released through processing of graft tissue. The data originate from a study of graft-versus-host responses after intestinal transplantation. Study-level information: For 3 to 4 years after anti-thymocyte globulin induction, all recipients took tacrolimus and steroids.

Data came from immunoSEQ multiplex PCR; TCRdb stores just in-frame clones and leaves some out. The sample contains about 9,600 clones, 60% to 85% of which appear only once. The clonotype originates from a human patient who received an intestinal transplant, so some T cells may come from the graft donor. The sample was ileum tissue, taken roughly 450 days after intestinal transplantation.

CDR3 in amino acids: CASSYGDRDRGRRFSGNTIYF. CDR3 nucleotides: TGTGCCAGCAGCTACGGAGACCGGGACAGGGGCCGTCGTTTCTCTGGAAACACCATATATTTT. This sequence joins TRBV7-6 and TRBJ1-3; TRBD1 matches at 10 bases. Germline lookup yields CDR1 SGHVS and CDR2 FNYEAQ. The CDR3 length is 21 residues. The ends lost 4 bases at V and 0 bases at J; junction bases unmatched: 18.